The sequence of this T cell receptor beta chain was determined in a study of breast tumors, draining lymph nodes, adjacent tissues. Study conclusions and caveats: Luminal-like breast cancer showed significantly greater tumor-nontumor repertoire similarity than basal-like breast cancer did. Tumor repertoires ranked between lymph nodes and nontumor tissue in diversity, with V and J gene preferences.

This clonotype was seen many times. Its cognate antigen is unknown. The lymph nodes were axillary draining lymph nodes from breast cancer patients. The CDR3 totals 17 residues. Germline assignment: CDR1 SGHTS and CDR2 YDEGEE. V lost 1 base to trimming and J lost 5 bases; unmatched junction nucleotides: 13. TCRdb reprocessed the multiplex PCR reads with MiXCR, giving one entry per CDR3 protein. The profile shows roughly 120,000 distinct CDR3 sequences, just under 20% of them singletons. The specimen sequenced was axillary lymph node tissue. The V gene is TRBV5-8, the J gene TRBJ2-5, with 8 nucleotides matching TRBD2. This receptor was taken from a female donor with breast cancer. Some clones in this sample may be carry-over from other donors' samples. The CDR3 DNA reads TGTGCCAGCAGCTTGTCCTACTCCGCGGGGGGCGTTGAGACCCAGTACTTC. Its protein product is CASSLSYSAGGVETQYF. Drawing the rest from reference TRBV5-8 and TRBJ2-5, the complete variable domain is EAGVTQSPTHLIKTRGQQATLRCSPISGHTSVYWYQQALGLGLQFLLWYDEGEERNRGNFPPRFSGRQFPNYSSELNVNALELEDSALYLCASSLSYSAGGVETQYFGPGTRLLVL.